The 25 T cell receptor beta chains below were found in one sample sequenced in a study of T cells expressing NK-cell markers. TCRdb re-called the 5' RACE reads, yielding one record per CDR3 amino acid sequence without DNA. The sample table includes 140,000 to 150,000 distinct CDR3 sequences. The sample was blood T cells: a sorted CD56 or NKG2C T cell subset, CD4+ or CD8+ T cells, or bulk PBMC T cells (not recorded which). The receptor source for this set is a man aged 18-30 years in good health.

V gene TRBV5-1 combines with J gene TRBJ2-1; the D gene TCRdb calls, TRBD2, cannot be checked with no DNA. The CDR3 totals 16 residues. From germline, CDR1 is SGHRS and CDR2 YFSETQ. The CDR3 loop is CASSFTSGRPYNEQFF.

The chain uses TRBV12-3 or TRBV12-4 and TRBJ2-3; with no DNA, the TCRdb D assignment of TRBD2 cannot be verified. This CDR3 spans 17 amino acids. This CDR3 reads CASSPTLIRDDTDTQYF.

The chain has TRBV11-2 and TRBJ2-2. Germline loops: CDR1 SGHAT, CDR2 FQNNGV. This CDR3 spans 14 amino acids. CDR3 in amino acids: CASSLDVHTGELCF.

The rearrangement joins TRBV15 to TRBJ1-5; TCRdb names TRBD1, which stays unverified in the absence of DNA. This CDR3 has 19 amino acids. Looked up from germline, CDR1 is LNHNV and CDR2 is YYDKDF (reference sequence). This CDR3 reads CATSRPTPGQGLGNQPQHF. The whole variable domain, filled in from reference TRBV15 and TRBJ1-5, reads DAMVIQNPRYQVTQFGKPVTLSCSQTLNHNVMYWYQQKSSQAPKLLFHYYDKDFNNEADTPDNFQSRRPNTSFCFLDIRSPGLGDTAMYLCATSRPTPGQGLGNQPQHFGDGTRLSIL.

V gene TRBV19 combines with J gene TRBJ2-1; TCRdb reports TRBD2, a call that lacks DNA to check it against. The V gene's germline CDR1 is LNHDA and CDR2 SQIVND (reference sequence). This CDR3 has 17 amino acids. CDR3 region: CASSMVSGWDTYNEQFF.

The CDR3 loop is CASSLSGTSYEQYF. The chain links TRBV6-1 to TRBJ2-7; the D gene TCRdb calls, TRBD2, cannot be checked with no DNA. CDR1 and CDR2 from the germline V gene are MNHNS and SASEGT. The CDR3 has 14 amino acids.

The gene calls are TRBV11-2 and TRBJ2-3; TCRdb reports TRBD2, a call that lacks DNA to check it against. The CDR3 length is 16 residues. CDR1 SGHAT and CDR2 FQNNGV come from the germline V gene. Here the CDR3 reads CASSLEPASGSDTQYF.

The chain joins TRBV15 to TRBJ2-1; TCRdb's D call, TRBD1, is unchecked because there is no DNA. The CDR3 is made up of 11 amino acids. CDR1 and CDR2 from the germline V gene are LNHNV and YYDKDF (reference sequence). CDR3 sequence: CATGKGDEQFF. The whole variable domain, remainder taken from reference TRBV15 and TRBJ2-1, is DAMVIQNPRYQVTQFGKPVTLSCSQTLNHNVMYWYQQKSSQAPKLLFHYYDKDFNNEADTPDNFQSRRPNTSFCFLDIRSPGLGDTAMYLCATGKGDEQFFGPGTRLTVL.

The chain uses TRBV6-2 or TRBV6-3 and TRBJ1-1; TCRdb proposes TRBD1, but this gene call is untestable without DNA. The CDR3 has 14 amino acids. CDR1 and CDR2 from the germline V gene are MNHEY and SVGEGT. CDR3 loop: CASSLQGAETEAFF.

This chain uses TRBV12-3 or TRBV12-4 with TRBJ2-2; TCRdb reports TRBD1, a call that lacks DNA to check it against. The CDR3 spans 18 residues. The CDR3 loop reads CASRPTKGTGAYTGELFF.

V usage is TRBV15 and J usage is TRBJ2-7; TCRdb names TRBD1, which stays unverified in the absence of DNA. The germline gives CDR1 LNHNV, CDR2 YYDKDF (reference sequence). This CDR3 contains 14 residues. The CDR3 loop reads CATSRERGPYEQYF. Full variable domain (outside the CDR3, taken from reference TRBV15 and TRBJ2-7): DAMVIQNPRYQVTQFGKPVTLSCSQTLNHNVMYWYQQKSSQAPKLLFHYYDKDFNNEADTPDNFQSRRPNTSFCFLDIRSPGLGDTAMYLCATSRERGPYEQYFGPGTRLTVT.

The chain recombines TRBV7-9 with TRBJ2-7; the D call of TRBD1 rests on TCRdb alone, since no DNA is present to check it. The CDR3 runs to 16 residues. Germline-derived CDR1 and CDR2 are SEHNR and FQNEAQ (reference sequence). The chain's CDR3 is CASSLLTGNAWDEQYF.

V and J are TRBV4-1 and TRBJ1-3; TCRdb names TRBD1, which stays unverified in the absence of DNA. The germline gives CDR1 MGHRA, CDR2 YSYEKL. The CDR3 has 14 residues. The CDR3 sequence: CASSQQGVGNTIYF.

The rearrangement uses TRBV11-2 and TRBJ1-1. The CDR3 spans 13 residues. Germline V gives CDR1 SGHAT, CDR2 FQNNGV. This chain's CDR3 is CASSLVTDTEAFF.

The rearrangement links TRBV7-9 to TRBJ1-4; the D gene TCRdb calls, TRBD1, cannot be checked with no DNA. Germline V gives CDR1 SEHNR, CDR2 FQNEAQ (reference sequence). The CDR3 totals 13 residues. The CDR3 loop is CASTGTGDEKLFF.

The V gene is TRBV6-2 or TRBV6-3, the J gene TRBJ1-1; TCRdb outputs TRBD1, but without DNA this stays unchecked. The CDR3 extends over 12 amino acids. Germline loops: CDR1 MNHEY, CDR2 SVGEGT. Here the CDR3 reads CASTRGNTEAFF.

This chain connects TRBV7-2 to TRBJ2-2; the TCRdb call, TRBD2, lacks DNA for checking. CDR3 length: 15 residues. Germline loops: CDR1 SGHTA, CDR2 FQGNSA. The CDR3 loop is CASSMDSRGAGELFF.

V gene TRBV6-5 combines with J gene TRBJ1-4; TCRdb calls TRBD1, which cannot be checked without DNA. The CDR3 length is 18 residues. Looked up from germline, CDR1 is MNHEY and CDR2 is SVGAGI. The CDR3: CASSRSGQGLGTNEKLFF.

V and J are TRBV6-1 and TRBJ2-1; the D call of TRBD1 rests on TCRdb alone, since no DNA is present to check it. The CDR3 is 13 residues long. Germline assignment: CDR1 MNHNS and CDR2 SASEGT. Here the CDR3 reads CASDTGGYNEQFF.

The CDR3: CASRAGIDTQYF. The gene calls are TRBV6-6 and TRBJ2-3; TCRdb's D call, TRBD1, is unchecked because there is no DNA. Germline V gives CDR1 MNHNY, CDR2 SVGAGI (reference sequence). The CDR3 has 12 amino acids.

The chain carries TRBV14 and TRBJ2-3; TCRdb's D call of TRBD1 is untestable without DNA. The CDR3 is 16 amino acids. Looked up from germline, CDR1 is SGHDN and CDR2 is FVKESK. CDR3 in amino acids: CASSQGGGRYTDTQYF.

This chain connects TRBV9 to TRBJ1-1; there is no DNA to check the TCRdb D call of TRBD1. Germline V gives CDR1 SGDLS, CDR2 YYNGEE. This CDR3 contains 16 residues. The CDR3 here is CASSVFSAGASPEAFF.

The J gene is TRBJ1-3, the V gene TRBV29-1; TCRdb calls TRBD1, which cannot be checked without DNA. CDR1 is SQVTM, CDR2 ANQGSEA, per germline. This CDR3 is built from 13 residues. CDR3 sequence reads: CSVEGTLGNTIYF. The full variable domain, completed using reference TRBV29-1 and TRBJ1-3, is SAVISQKPSRDICQRGTSLTIQCQVDSQVTMMFWYRQQPGQSLTLIATANQGSEATYESGFVIDKFPISRPNLTFSTLTVSNMSPEDSSIYLCSVEGTLGNTIYFGEGSWLTVV.

The V gene is TRBV3-1, the J gene TRBJ2-1; TCRdb designates TRBD2, a call that cannot be tested without DNA. This CDR3 has 17 residues. Germline CDR1 reads LGHDT; CDR2 reads YNNKEL (reference sequence). CDR3 protein: CASSPRGGLQQGNEQFF.

The chain links TRBV7-6 to TRBJ2-1; TCRdb selects TRBD1, and the lack of DNA leaves this call unchecked. The CDR3 extends over 18 amino acids. CDR1 and CDR2 (germline): SGHVS, FNYEAQ. CDR3 residues: CASSLAAGGGSLYNEQFF.